The 26 T cell receptor beta chains below were found in one sample sequenced in a study of T cells after yellow fever vaccination. Using its own MiXCR run on the 5' RACE reads, TCRdb lists one record per CDR3 protein. The sample shows 340,000 or so distinct CDR3 sequences, around 12% of them seen only once. The sequencing used CD4+ T cells sorted from PBMCs, collected 15 days after the yellow fever booster vaccination. The receptors were sampled from a man between 18 and 35 years old who received the YFV17D yellow fever vaccine.

This clonotype came up a few times. As DNA, the CDR3 is TGTGCCAGCAAGGGTCCAGCCAACTACGAGCAGTACGTC. Its translation is CASKGPANYEQYV. The rearrangement joins TRBV28 to TRBJ2-7, with D unresolved. Per germline, CDR1 MDHEN and CDR2 SYDVKM. There are 13 residues in the CDR3. V was pared by 7 bases and J by 3 bases, with 13 bases between.

The chain employs TRBV7-9 and TRBJ2-1; TRBD2 matches 11 bases. V was clipped by 5 bases and J by 9 bases; unmatched bases: 9. In germline, CDR1 is SEHNR, CDR2 FQNEAQ (reference sequence). The CDR3 runs 15 residues. The CDR3 DNA sequence: TGTGCCAGCAGCCGTAGCGGGGGGGCAGGTGTTGAGCAGTTCTTC. Translated, it gives CASSRSGGAGVEQFF.

This clonotype was counted between two and nine times. The gene calls are TRBV10-3 and TRBJ2-1; 9 nucleotides line up with TRBD1. The CDR3 consists of 14 residues. V gave up 7 bases and J gave up 6 bases; unmatched junction bases: 7. Germline V gene lookup returns CDR1 ENHRY and CDR2 SYGVKD. The CDR3: CAITPGQGSNEQFF. For the CDR3, the DNA is TGTGCCATCACCCCGGGACAGGGCAGCAATGAGCAGTTCTTC.

This clonotype occurred a few times. The genes are TRBV19 and TRBJ1-2; 9 nucleotides agree with TRBD1. In germline, CDR1 is LNHDA, CDR2 SQIVND (reference sequence). J lost 3 bases, V lost 5 bases, and 16 bases had no gene match. The CDR3 runs to 18 residues. The CDR3 here is CASSARPGTGTFDYGYTF. The CDR3 region has the DNA TGTGCCAGTAGTGCCCGTCCCGGGACAGGGACTTTCGACTATGGCTACACCTTC.

The CDR3 sequence is CASTRGGGRDTQYF. The CDR3 region has the DNA TGTGCCAGCACTCGAGGGGGGGGCAGGGATACGCAGTATTTT. The rearrangement joins TRBV13 to TRBJ2-3; TRBD2 is a possible D gene (7 bases). CDR3 length: 14 residues. Trimming removed 7 bases from V and 6 bases from J, with 17 bases in between. Germline-derived CDR1 and CDR2 are PRHDT and FYEKMQ (reference sequence). The variable domain in full, with the rest retrieved from reference TRBV13 and TRBJ2-3, is AAGVIQSPRHLIKEKRETATLKCYPIPRHDTVYWYQQGPGQDPQFLISFYEKMQSDKGSIPDRFSAQQFSDYHSELNMSSLELGDSALYFCASTRGGGRDTQYFGPGTRLTVL.

The gene calls are TRBV3-1 and TRBJ1-6; TRBD1 matches at 7 bases. V shed 2 bases and J 7 bases; nucleotides not matched to a gene: 8. The germline gives CDR1 LGHDT, CDR2 YNNKEL (reference sequence). CDR3 length: 16 residues. The CDR3 loop reads CASSQQGGLRNSPLHF. CDR3 DNA: TGTGCCAGCAGCCAACAGGGGGGATTGAGGAATTCACCCCTCCACTTT. Full variable domain (outside the CDR3, taken from reference TRBV3-1 and TRBJ1-6): DTAVSQTPKYLVTQMGNDKSIKCEQNLGHDTMYWYKQDSKKFLKIMFSYNNKELIINETVPNRFSPKSPDKAHLNLHINSLELGDSAVYFCASSQQGGLRNSPLHFGNGTRLTVT.

The genes are TRBV5-1 and TRBJ2-2; no reliable D call. V gave up 0 bases and J gave up 7 bases, with 7 bases separating them. CDR1 and CDR2 (germline): SGHRS, YFSETQ. The CDR3 is 13 residues long. The CDR3 loop is CASSLAVGGELFF. The CDR3 region has the DNA TGCGCCAGCAGCTTGGCTGTGGGCGGGGAGCTGTTTTTT.

This chain connects TRBV5-6 to TRBJ2-7; D call uncertain. V was cut by 4 bases and J by 4 bases, with 15 bases left in between. The V gene's germline CDR1 is SGHDT and CDR2 YYEEEE. CDR3 length: 14 residues. CDR3 in DNA: TGTGCCAGCAGCCCACGGCGGAATTCTTACGAGCAGTACGTC. The encoded protein is CASSPRRNSYEQYV.

This clonotype has more than one count but fewer than ten. This chain joins TRBV6-6 and TRBJ1-5, with D unresolved. Germline-derived CDR1 and CDR2 are MNHNY and SVGAGI (reference sequence). With 7 bases removed from V and 5 bases from J, the gap between germline ends came to 15 bases. The CDR3 is made up of 14 amino acids. CDR3 in amino acids: CASTPRAGDQPQHF. In DNA, the CDR3 is TGTGCCAGCACCCCGAGGGCAGGAGATCAGCCCCAGCATTTT.

This chain links TRBV19 with TRBJ1-3; D may be TRBD1 (6 bases). Per germline, CDR1 LNHDA and CDR2 SQIVND (reference sequence). This CDR3 is 15 amino acids long. Deletions cut 3 bases from V and 0 bases from J, with 9 bases between. CDR3 protein: CASSMDSNSGNTIYF. DNA for the CDR3: TGTGCCAGTAGTATGGACAGCAACTCTGGAAACACCATATATTTT.

This clonotype showed up just a few times. The J gene is TRBJ2-1, the V gene TRBV7-6, with 10 bases lining up with TRBD1. Germline V lookup: CDR1 SGHVS, CDR2 FNYEAQ. V was pared by 5 bases and J by 6 bases, with 7 bases of the junction left unmatched. The length of the CDR3 is 15 residues. CDR3 protein: CASSAGQGWPNEQFF. CDR3 coding DNA: TGTGCCAGCAGCGCGGGACAGGGGTGGCCCAATGAGCAGTTCTTC.

The genes are TRBV11-2 and TRBJ2-4; D unclear. Trimming left V 5 bases short and J 10 bases short, with 12 bases between. There are 12 residues in the CDR3. CDR1 SGHAT and CDR2 FQNNGV come from the germline V gene. CDR3 in DNA: TGTGCCAGCAGCATTGACACCCCTATTCAGTACTTC. Encoded protein: CASSIDTPIQYF.

This clonotype was detected only a few times. This chain connects TRBV4-1 to TRBJ1-5, with D possibly TRBD1 on 5 matching bases. The CDR3 is 14 residues long. Trimming left V 4 bases short and J 7 bases short, with 14 bases between. Germline V gives CDR1 MGHRA, CDR2 YSYEKL. Written as DNA, the CDR3 is TGCGCCAGCAGCCGAGAGGGGCCTCGGCAGCCCCAGCATTTT. Encoded protein: CASSREGPRQPQHF.

This clonotype was found a few times. The chain carries TRBV6-2 or TRBV6-3 and TRBJ2-3, with 7 bases identical to TRBD1. Unmatched junction bases numbered 13, after V lost 2 bases and J lost 2 bases. Germline loops: CDR1 MNHEY, CDR2 SVGEGT. The CDR3 extends over 18 amino acids. The CDR3 region has the DNA TGTGCCAGCAGTTACCGATGGACAGGTCGGGGAATCACAGATACGCAGTATTTT. It codes for CASSYRWTGRGITDTQYF.

V and J are TRBV20-1 and TRBJ2-7; D uncertain. The CDR3 has 14 residues. V was pared by 2 bases and J by 3 bases, with 14 bases between. The germline gives CDR1 DFQATT, CDR2 SNEGSKA (reference sequence). The CDR3 DNA reads as TGCAGTGCTAGATACAAATCTGGTTACTACGAGCAGTACTTC. This gives the protein CSARYKSGYYEQYF.

This clonotype turned up a few times. The rearrangement links TRBV7-2 to TRBJ1-2, with D possibly matching TRBD1 (6 bases). Per germline, CDR1 SGHTA and CDR2 FQGNSA. V gave up 5 bases and J gave up 0 bases, with 13 bases separating them. The CDR3 extends over 15 amino acids. The CDR3 protein is CASSRQVAANYGYTF. CDR3 bases: TGTGCCAGCAGCCGACAGGTAGCAGCTAACTATGGCTACACCTTC.

The rearrangement uses TRBV6-6 and TRBJ2-5, with TRBD1 matching 7 bases. The junction had 8 bases not matched to a gene; V was cut back by 7 bases and J by 3 bases. CDR1 and CDR2 (germline): MNHNY, SVGAGI (reference sequence). CDR3 length: 14 residues. CDR3 sequence reads: CASTPHDREETQYF. In nucleotides, the CDR3 is TGTGCCAGCACCCCGCACGACAGGGAAGAGACCCAGTACTTC.

This clonotype was observed a few times. The V call is TRBV9, the J call TRBJ2-3; possibly TRBD2 for D (5 bases). Trimming removed 4 bases from V and 4 bases from J, with 13 bases in between. CDR3 length: 14 residues. Germline CDR1 is SGDLS and CDR2 is YYNGEE. The CDR3 loop is CASSRSPGSDTQYF. The CDR3 coding sequence is TGTGCCAGCAGCCGGTCCCCGGGGTCAGATACGCAGTATTTT.

The sample holds a few counts of this clonotype. This sequence joins TRBV6-5 and TRBJ1-1, with D perhaps matching TRBD1 (5 bases). The V and J ends lost 8 bases and 4 bases respectively, with 14 bases between them. Germline V gene data show CDR1 as MNHEY and CDR2 as SVGAGI. CDR3 length equals 13 residues. CDR3 region: CASSDSLFTEAFF. In nucleotides, the CDR3 is TGTGCCAGCTCCGACAGTCTCTTCACTGAAGCTTTCTTT.

The rearrangement links TRBV7-2 to TRBJ2-5; D possibly corresponds to TRBD1 (7 bases). The germline V gene has CDR1 SGHTA and CDR2 FQGNSA. Trimming shortened V by 3 bases and J by 9 bases, and 11 bases separated the two germline ends. CDR3 length: 12 residues. The CDR3 is CASSFDREAQYF. CDR3 nucleotide sequence: TGTGCCAGCAGCTTCGACAGGGAGGCCCAGTACTTC.

This clonotype was detected only a few times. The chain recombines TRBV7-9 with TRBJ2-5; possibly TRBD2 for D (6 bases). This CDR3 is 14 amino acids long. V was shortened by 6 bases and J by 3 bases, with 14 bases between the two germline ends. CDR1 SEHNR and CDR2 FQNEAQ come from the germline V gene (reference sequence). Here the CDR3 DNA reads TGTGCCAGCAGAGAGGTAGCGGCGAAAGAGACCCAGTACTTC. Amino acid sequence: CASREVAAKETQYF.

This clonotype was observed a few times. CDR3 loop: CASSERWDAGAFF. DNA of the CDR3: TGTGCCAGCAGCGAGCGGTGGGATGCGGGTGCTTTCTTT. The chain joins TRBV9 to TRBJ1-1; D remains unclear. Between the trimmed V and J ends, which lost 3 bases and 11 bases, there was a span of 17 bases. The CDR3 consists of 13 residues. The germline V gene has CDR1 SGDLS and CDR2 YYNGEE.

The J gene is TRBJ2-6, the V gene TRBV4-3; 14 bases are shared with TRBD2. Germline V gene data show CDR1 as LGHNA and CDR2 as YSLEER. The V and J ends lost 8 bases and 0 bases, in that order; junction bases with no gene match: 12. The length of the CDR3 is 20 residues. CDR3 loop: CASCLRLAGGSNSGANVLTF. CDR3 DNA sequence: TGCGCCAGCTGCCTTAGACTAGCGGGGGGGTCGAACTCTGGGGCCAACGTCCTGACTTTC.

CDR3 bases: TGCAGTGCGGATCGCCAGGAAAAACTGTTTTTT. Its translation: CSADRQEKLFF. The chain couples TRBV20-1 to TRBJ1-4, with D uncertain. Germline V lookup: CDR1 DFQATT, CDR2 SNEGSKA (reference sequence). The CDR3 covers 11 residues. V lost 6 bases and J lost 8, with 10 bases in between.

The chain is built from TRBV7-9 and TRBJ2-6; TRBD1 agrees at 7 bases. V dropped 5 bases and J dropped 4; count of bases not matched to a gene: 5. Germline CDR1 is SEHNR and CDR2 is FQNEAQ (reference sequence). This CDR3 is built from 15 residues. Here the CDR3 reads CASSDTGAGANVLTF. The CDR3 bases are TGTGCCAGCAGCGATACAGGGGCCGGGGCCAACGTCCTGACTTTC.

This clonotype was seen a few times. The rearrangement links TRBV6-5 to TRBJ2-5; 8 positions match TRBD1. The CDR3 has 16 residues. The V gene end was trimmed by 0 bases and the J gene end by 2 bases; junction bases not matched to a gene: 5. Germline-derived CDR1 and CDR2 are MNHEY and SVGAGI. The DNA of the CDR3 is TGTGCCAGCAGTTACTCGGACGGGACAGGTCAAGAGACCCAGTACTTC. Its translation is CASSYSDGTGQETQYF.